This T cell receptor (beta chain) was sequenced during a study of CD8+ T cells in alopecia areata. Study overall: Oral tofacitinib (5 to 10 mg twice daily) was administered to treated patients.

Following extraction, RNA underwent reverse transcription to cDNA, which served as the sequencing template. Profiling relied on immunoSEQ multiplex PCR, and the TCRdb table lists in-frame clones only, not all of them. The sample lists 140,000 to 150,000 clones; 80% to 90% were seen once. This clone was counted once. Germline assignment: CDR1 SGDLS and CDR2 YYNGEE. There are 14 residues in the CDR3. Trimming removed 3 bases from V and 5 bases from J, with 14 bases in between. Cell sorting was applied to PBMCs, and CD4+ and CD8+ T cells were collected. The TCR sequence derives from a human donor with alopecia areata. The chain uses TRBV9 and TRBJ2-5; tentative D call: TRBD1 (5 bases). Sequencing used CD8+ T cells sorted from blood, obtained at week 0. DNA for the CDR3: TGTGCCAGCAGCGCATCAGGGATTGGGGAGACCCAGTACTTC. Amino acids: CASSASGIGETQYF.